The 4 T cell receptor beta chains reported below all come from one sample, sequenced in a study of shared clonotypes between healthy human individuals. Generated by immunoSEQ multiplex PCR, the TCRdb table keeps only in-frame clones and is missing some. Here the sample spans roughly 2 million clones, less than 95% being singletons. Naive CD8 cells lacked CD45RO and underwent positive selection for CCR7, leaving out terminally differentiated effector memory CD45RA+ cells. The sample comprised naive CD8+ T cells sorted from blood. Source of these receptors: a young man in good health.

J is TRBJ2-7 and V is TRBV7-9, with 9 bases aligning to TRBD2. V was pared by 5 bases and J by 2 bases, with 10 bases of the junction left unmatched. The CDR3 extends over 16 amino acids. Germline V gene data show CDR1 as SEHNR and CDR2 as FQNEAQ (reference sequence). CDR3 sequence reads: CASSDQTSGGTYEQYF. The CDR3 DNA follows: TGTGCCAGCAGCGACCAGACCAGCGGGGGGACCTACGAGCAGTACTTC.

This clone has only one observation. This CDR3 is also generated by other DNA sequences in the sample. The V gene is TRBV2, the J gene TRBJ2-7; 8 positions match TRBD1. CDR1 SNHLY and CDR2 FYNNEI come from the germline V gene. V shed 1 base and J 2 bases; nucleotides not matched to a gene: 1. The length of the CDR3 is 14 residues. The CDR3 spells CASSEEQGAYEQYF. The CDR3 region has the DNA TGTGCCAGCAGTGAAGAACAGGGGGCCTACGAGCAGTACTTC. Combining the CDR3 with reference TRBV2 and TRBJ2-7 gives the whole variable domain EPEVTQTPSHQVTQMGQEVILRCVPISNHLYFYWYRQILGQKVEFLVSFYNNEISEKSEIFDDQFSVERPDGSNFTLKIRSTKLEDSAMYFCASSEEQGAYEQYFGPGTRLTVT.

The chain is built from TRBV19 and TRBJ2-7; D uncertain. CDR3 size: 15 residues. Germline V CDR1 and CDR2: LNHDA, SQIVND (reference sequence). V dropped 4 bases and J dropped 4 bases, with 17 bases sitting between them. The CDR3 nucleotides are TGTGCCAGTAGTACCCGCTTCCCGGAGAGGTACGAGCAGTACTTC. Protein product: CASSTRFPERYEQYF.

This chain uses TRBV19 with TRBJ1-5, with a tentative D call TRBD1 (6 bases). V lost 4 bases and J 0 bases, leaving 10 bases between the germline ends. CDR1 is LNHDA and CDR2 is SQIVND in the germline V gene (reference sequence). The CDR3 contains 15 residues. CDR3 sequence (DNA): TGTGCCAGTAGTACGTGGACAGATAGCAATCAGCCCCAGCATTTT. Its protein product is CASSTWTDSNQPQHF.